A single sample gave rise to the 25 T cell receptor beta chains below, sequenced in a study of T cell responses to AZD1222 COVID-19 vaccine. Measured with immunoSEQ multiplex PCR; TCRdb has only the in-frame clones, and not every one. The data contain approximately 110,000 clones, around 82% of them seen just once; the ten biggest clones take up around 6%. The specimen was peripheral blood, collected on day 0 of AZD1222 vaccination. These receptors came from an adult in good health.

The V call is TRBV28, the J call TRBJ1-4, with D uncertain. The CDR3 covers 16 residues. V dropped 2 bases and J dropped 3 bases, with 13 bases sitting between them. From germline, CDR1 is MDHEN and CDR2 SYDVKM. The CDR3 loop is CASSLGTGVSNEKLFF. CDR3 sequence (DNA): TGTGCCAGCAGTTTAGGTACCGGGGTATCTAATGAAAAACTGTTTTTT.

The CDR3 region has the DNA TGTGCCAGCAGTTCCCCCGGGACAGGGTCCTACGAGCAGTACTTC. Translating gives CASSSPGTGSYEQYF. The rearrangement links TRBV27 to TRBJ2-7; 9 bases are a match to TRBD1. The CDR3 length is 15 residues. The J segment lost 1 base and the V segment lost 4 bases, leaving 5 bases of the junction unmatched. The germline gives CDR1 MNHEY, CDR2 SMNVEV (reference sequence).

The V and J genes are TRBV10-3 and TRBJ1-1, with 7 positions matching TRBD1. The CDR3 consists of 14 residues. Trimming cost V 10 bases and J 0 bases; bases outside gene matches: 8. Per germline, CDR1 ENHRY and CDR2 SYGVKD. The CDR3 region has the DNA TGTGCCACCGGACAGGTCGCATTGAACACTGAAGCTTTCTTT. Encoded protein: CATGQVALNTEAFF.

The rearrangement uses TRBV5-6 and TRBJ2-3, with 12 bases identical to TRBD2. V lost 5 bases, J lost 1 base, and 11 bases stayed unmatched. Germline values: CDR1 SGHDT, CDR2 YYEEEE. The CDR3 consists of 18 residues. DNA for the CDR3: TGTGCCAGCAGGATCCGACTAAGACTAGCGGGGGGCACAGATACGCAGTATTTT. It codes for CASRIRLRLAGGTDTQYF.

This chain links TRBV4-1 with TRBJ2-7; TRBD1 matches at 7 bases. There are 14 residues in the CDR3. Per the germline V gene, CDR1 is MGHRA and CDR2 is YSYEKL. V was clipped by 4 bases and J by 0 bases; unmatched bases: 3. As DNA, the CDR3 is TGCGCCAGCAGCCTAAGGGACAGCTCCTACGAGCAGTACTTC. It codes for CASSLRDSSYEQYF.

V and J are TRBV11-1 and TRBJ1-6; tentatively, D is TRBD1 (5 bases). The ends were cut back, 5 bases at V and 10 bases at J, with 21 bases in the middle. In germline, CDR1 is SGHAT, CDR2 FQDESV (reference sequence). This CDR3 contains 16 residues. In DNA, the CDR3 is TGTGCCAGCAGCCACGGGGCGGCGGGAGGAGGCTCACCCCTCCACTTT. Translation: CASSHGAAGGGSPLHF.

The chain has TRBV6-5 and TRBJ1-6, with D unclear. The CDR3 extends over 11 amino acids. V lost 8 bases, J lost 7 bases, and 6 bases lay in between. Germline V gene data show CDR1 as MNHEY and CDR2 as SVGAGI. CDR3 DNA sequence: TGTGCCAGCGGACCGAATTCACCCCTCCACTTT. Protein product: CASGPNSPLHF.

Remarks on this clone: A junction end diverges from the germline sequence, so it may reflect a read error. The chain links TRBV5-1 to TRBJ2-7; D remains ambiguous. Germline CDR1 and CDR2: SGHRS and YFSETQ. CDR3 length: 14 amino acids. The CDR3 DNA follows: TGCGCCACCCGCTTCAGCTATTCCTCCCACGAGCAGTACTTC. Translated, it gives CATRFSYSSHEQYF.

The J gene is TRBJ2-2, the V gene TRBV5-6, with D hard to call. CDR3 length: 14 amino acids. Trimming left V 2 bases short and J 3 bases short, with 8 bases between. Germline V gene sequence: CDR1 SGHDT, CDR2 YYEEEE. The DNA for the CDR3 is TGTGCCAGCAGCTTTGAAAAGTACACCGGGGAGCTGTTTTTT. It is translated as CASSFEKYTGELFF.

The chain links TRBV28 to TRBJ1-2, with D hard to call. The CDR3 loop spans 15 amino acids. V shed 9 bases and J shed 0 bases, with 17 bases lying between them. Germline V CDR1 and CDR2: MDHEN, SYDVKM. CDR3 nucleotides: TGTGCCAGTCGCCCCAGAGGAGAACCTAACTATGGCTACACCTTC. Residues: CASRPRGEPNYGYTF.

V is TRBV6-5 and J is TRBJ1-6, with a tentative D call TRBD1 (6 bases). Trimming took off 7 bases at V and 6 bases at J, with 10 bases between the two ends. This CDR3 is 13 amino acids long. CDR1 and CDR2 from the germline V gene are MNHEY and SVGAGI. CDR3 sequence (DNA): TGTGCCAGCATGGGAGGGGGTAATTCACCCCTCCACTTT. Translation: CASMGGGNSPLHF.

The chain is built from TRBV29-1 and TRBJ1-2; 7 bases agree with TRBD1. This CDR3 spans 14 amino acids. Germline V gene sequence: CDR1 SQVTM, CDR2 ANQGSEA. Trimming removed 4 bases from V and 3 bases from J; junction bases left unmatched: 8. The CDR3 spells CSVASRTGHYGYTF. CDR3 nucleotide sequence: TGCAGCGTTGCGTCTCGGACAGGTCACTATGGCTACACCTTC.

This rearrangement joins TRBV6-5 to TRBJ1-1; D unclear. Germline CDR1 is MNHEY and CDR2 is SVGAGI. V gave up 7 bases and J gave up 0 bases, with 12 bases separating them. The CDR3 contains 14 residues. The CDR3 is CASTSEQMNTEAFF. The CDR3 DNA follows: TGTGCCAGCACCTCCGAGCAGATGAACACTGAAGCTTTCTTT.

This chain uses TRBV6-1 with TRBJ1-5; D unresolved. Germline-derived CDR1 and CDR2 are MNHNS and SASEGT. Trimming left V 2 bases short and J 8 bases short, with 4 bases between. The CDR3 is 11 residues long. The CDR3 DNA reads as TGTGCCAGCAGTGAAAGGGAGCCCCAGCATTTT. It encodes CASSEREPQHF.

This clone was detected only once. J is TRBJ2-7 and V is TRBV9; D possibly corresponds to TRBD1 (6 bases). V shed 2 bases and J shed 0 bases, with 9 bases lying between them. The CDR3 has 14 residues. Looked up from germline, CDR1 is SGDLS and CDR2 is YYNGEE. The CDR3 DNA reads as TGTGCCAGCAGCGTCGGACAGCGCTCCTACGAGCAGTACTTC. Its translation is CASSVGQRSYEQYF.

The chain uses TRBV19 and TRBJ1-5; D is perhaps TRBD1 (5 bases). The CDR3 contains 13 residues. The germline V gene has CDR1 LNHDA and CDR2 SQIVND (reference sequence). Between the trimmed V and J ends, which lost 5 bases and 9 bases, there was a span of 14 bases. The CDR3 nucleotides read TGTGCCAGTAGTCCACCCCGGGGGTGGCCCCAGCATTTT. It specifies CASSPPRGWPQHF.

The rearrangement links TRBV30 to TRBJ1-1, with D unclear. The CDR3 runs to 13 residues. Germline lookup yields CDR1 GTSNPN and CDR2 SVGIG (reference sequence). Here the CDR3 reads CAFGRLQNTEAFF. The CDR3 DNA follows: TGTGCGTTCGGGCGGCTCCAGAACACTGAAGCTTTCTTT.

CDR3 residues: CASSQQGGNQPQHF. For the CDR3, the DNA is TGTGCCAGCAGCCAACAGGGGGGCAATCAGCCCCAGCATTTT. V and J are TRBV9 and TRBJ1-5, with TRBD1 matching 8 bases. The ends lost 4 bases at V and 2 bases at J; junction bases unmatched: 2. The CDR3 totals 14 residues. Germline lookup yields CDR1 SGDLS and CDR2 YYNGEE.

V gene TRBV11-2 combines with J gene TRBJ1-6; a possible D gene is TRBD1 (6 bases). Germline values: CDR1 SGHAT, CDR2 FQNNGV. V was shortened by 3 bases and J by 10 bases, with 19 bases between the two germline ends. This CDR3 contains 16 residues. This CDR3 reads CASSLHRDMRGSPLHF. As DNA, the CDR3 is TGTGCCAGCAGCTTGCACCGGGACATGAGGGGATCACCCCTCCACTTT.

A single count supports this clone. The rearrangement links TRBV19 to TRBJ1-2, with D possibly TRBD1 on 6 matching bases. CDR1 and CDR2 from the germline V gene are LNHDA and SQIVND (reference sequence). CDR3 length equals 17 residues. V gave up 7 bases and J gave up 2 bases, with 23 bases separating them. The CDR3 bases are TGTGCCAGTAAATCGGCGTCTACTGGGGGCAGAAACTATGGCTACACCTTC. Translation gives CASKSASTGGRNYGYTF.

J is TRBJ1-5 and V is TRBV12-3 or TRBV12-4, with a possible D match to TRBD1 (5 bases). Trimming pared 2 bases from V and 11 bases from J, leaving 10 bases between. CDR3 length: 12 residues. In DNA, the CDR3 is TGTGCCAGCAGTTTATCGGGACTGGCCCAGCATTTT. It codes for CASSLSGLAQHF.

This chain uses TRBV6-1 with TRBJ2-5; D remains ambiguous. CDR3 length equals 11 residues. With 2 bases removed from V and 5 bases from J, the gap between germline ends came to 3 bases. Germline V CDR1 and CDR2: MNHNS, SASEGT. The CDR3 loop reads CASSERETQYF. The CDR3 nucleotides are TGTGCCAGCAGTGAACGGGAGACCCAGTACTTC.

This chain joins TRBV4-1 and TRBJ2-5, with D uncertain. The CDR3 sequence is 12 residues long. V was shortened by 4 bases and J by 5 bases, with 8 bases between the two germline ends. The germline V gene encodes CDR1 MGHRA and CDR2 YSYEKL. CDR3 in amino acids: CASSPGRETQYF. Here the CDR3 DNA reads TGCGCCAGCAGCCCAGGCCGGGAGACCCAGTACTTC.

J is TRBJ2-7 and V is TRBV5-1; possibly TRBD2 for D (5 bases). The length of the CDR3 is 14 residues. V shed 6 bases and J shed 3 bases, with 16 bases lying between them. CDR1 and CDR2 from the germline V gene are SGHRS and YFSETQ. CDR3 bases: TGCGCCAGCAAACCACCCGGGGTTGGCTACGAGCAGTACTTC. This gives the protein CASKPPGVGYEQYF.

V usage is TRBV19 and J usage is TRBJ1-2; D is possibly TRBD1 (6 bases). V was cut by 4 bases and J by 6 bases, with 24 bases left in between. CDR1 LNHDA and CDR2 SQIVND come from the germline V gene (reference sequence). The CDR3 totals 17 residues. DNA of the CDR3: TGTGCCAGTAGTACCGCTAGACAGGCCATTGGAGGGGATGGCTACACCTTC. It specifies CASSTARQAIGGDGYTF.